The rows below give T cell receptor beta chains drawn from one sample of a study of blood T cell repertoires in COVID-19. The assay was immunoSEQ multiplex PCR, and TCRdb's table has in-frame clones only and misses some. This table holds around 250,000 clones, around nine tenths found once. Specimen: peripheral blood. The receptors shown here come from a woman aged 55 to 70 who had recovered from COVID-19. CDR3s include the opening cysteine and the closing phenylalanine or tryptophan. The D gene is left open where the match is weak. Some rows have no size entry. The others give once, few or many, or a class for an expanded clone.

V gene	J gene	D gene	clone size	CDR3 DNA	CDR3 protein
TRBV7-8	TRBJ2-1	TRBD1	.	TGTGCCAGCAGCTCCCTAAGGACAGGGGGCACGAATGAGCAGTTCTTC	CASSSLRTGGTNEQFF
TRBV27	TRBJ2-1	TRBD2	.	TGTGCCAGCAGTTTGCGGGGGTATAAGTCCTACAATGAGCAGTTCTTC	CASSLRGYKSYNEQFF
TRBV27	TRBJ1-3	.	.	TGTGCCACCCGCTCTGGAAACACCATATATTTT	CATRSGNTIYF
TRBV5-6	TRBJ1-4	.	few	TGTGCCAGCAGCTCAGACACAGGTTTGAGTGAAAAACTGTTTTTT	CASSSDTGLSEKLFF
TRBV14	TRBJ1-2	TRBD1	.	TGTGCCAGCAGCCAAGCGCTGAACAGGGGCAACTATGGCTACACCTTC	CASSQALNRGNYGYTF
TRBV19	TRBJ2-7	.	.	TGTGCCAGTACCTCCAGGGGATCCAACGAGCAGTACTTC	CASTSRGSNEQYF
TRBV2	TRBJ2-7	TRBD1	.	TGTGCCAGCAGTTATAGTACAGGGGGAGTTTCCTACGAGCAGTACTTC	CASSYSTGGVSYEQYF
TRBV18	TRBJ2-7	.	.	TGTGCCAGCTCACCAAGACAGGCGACCTACGAGCAGTACTTC	CASSPRQATYEQYF
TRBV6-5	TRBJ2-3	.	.	TGTGCCAGCAGTCCCCGACAGGACAACACAGATACGCAGTATTTT	CASSPRQDNTDTQYF
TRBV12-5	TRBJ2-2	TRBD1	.	TGTGCTAGTGGTTTGTCCCGGGACAGTCTGTTTTTT	CASGLSRDSLFF
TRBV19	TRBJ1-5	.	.	TGTGCCAGTAGGAGACCAGGGAGCAATCAGCCCCAGCATTTT	CASRRPGSNQPQHF
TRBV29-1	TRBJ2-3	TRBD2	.	TGCAGCGTTGTGATGCGGGGGGCTTTTGATACGCAGTATTTT	CSVVMRGAFDTQYF
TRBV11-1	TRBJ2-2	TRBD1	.	TGTGCCAGCAGCTTCAGGGGGCGTAGCACCGGGGAGCTGTTTTTT	CASSFRGRSTGELFF
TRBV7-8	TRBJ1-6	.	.	TGTGCCAGCAGCCGGACTTACGAGGGCCATTCACCCCTCCACTTT	CASSRTYEGHSPLHF
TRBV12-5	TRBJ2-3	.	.	TGTGCTAGTGGGGAATCCGGGATGAGCACAGATACGCAGTATTTT	CASGESGMSTDTQYF
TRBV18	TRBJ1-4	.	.	TGTGCCAGCTCACCTCGCCAGGTTACCGAAAAACTGTTTTTT	CASSPRQVTEKLFF
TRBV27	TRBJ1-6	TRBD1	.	TGTGCCAGCAGTGTCCGGGACAGGGGGTTTGGTAATTCACCCCTCCACTTT	CASSVRDRGFGNSPLHF
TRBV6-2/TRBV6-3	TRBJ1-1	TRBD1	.	TGTGCCAGCAGTTACTCCAACAGGGGGCAGGGGTACACTGAAGCTTTCTTT	CASSYSNRGQGYTEAFF
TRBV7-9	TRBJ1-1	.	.	TGTGCCAGCAGCTTACTGGGCTCTGAAGCTTTCTTT	CASSLLGSEAFF
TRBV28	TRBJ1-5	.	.	TGTGCCAGCACCATCACCTGGGGCAGGGACAATCAGCCCCAGCATTTT	CASTITWGRDNQPQHF
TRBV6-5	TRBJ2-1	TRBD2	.	TGTGCCACTCGACTAGCGGGGGGCTACAATGAGCAGTTCTTC	CATRLAGGYNEQFF
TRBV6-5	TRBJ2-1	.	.	TGTGCCAGCAGAAAACGAGGTGAGCAGTTCTTC	CASRKRGEQFF
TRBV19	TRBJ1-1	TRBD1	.	TGTGCCAGTAGTATTGGCAGGGGGCAAGGTAACACTGAAGCTTTCTTT	CASSIGRGQGNTEAFF
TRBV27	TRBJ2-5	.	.	TGTGCCAGCAGTTTAGTCTCCGAAGAGACCCAGTACTTC	CASSLVSEETQYF
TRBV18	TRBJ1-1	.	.	TGTGCCAGCTCACCTTCTCAGGGGAGGGACACTGAAGCTTTCTTT	CASSPSQGRDTEAFF
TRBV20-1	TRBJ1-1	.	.	TGCAGTGCTCCACGGGGCACTGAAGCTTTCTTT	CSAPRGTEAFF
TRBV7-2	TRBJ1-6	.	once	TGTGCCAGCAGCTTAGACGGGGAAGTTAGTTCACCCCTCCACTTT	CASSLDGEVSSPLHF
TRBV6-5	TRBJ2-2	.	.	TGTGCCAGCAGGCGCGGGGCCGCCGGGGAGCTGTTTTTT	CASRRGAAGELFF
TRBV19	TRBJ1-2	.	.	TGTGCCAGTAGTATAGCGTCGGTAAACTATGGCTACACCTTC	CASSIASVNYGYTF
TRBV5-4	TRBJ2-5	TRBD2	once	TGTGCCAGCAGCTTGTTATGGTCGGTGCGGGGGGCGGGAGAGACCCAGTACTTC	CASSLLWSVRGAGETQYF
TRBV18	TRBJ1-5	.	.	TGTGCCAGCTCACCTTTGGGGCAGGGTAACAATCAGCCCCAGCATTTT	CASSPLGQGNNQPQHF
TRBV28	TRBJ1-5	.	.	TGTGCCAGCAGTGGAGACCAGCCCCAGCATTTT	CASSGDQPQHF
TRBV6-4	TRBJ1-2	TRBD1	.	TGTGCCAGCAGCCCCCGGGACAGGGCGGATGGCTACACCTTC	CASSPRDRADGYTF
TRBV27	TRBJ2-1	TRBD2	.	TGTGCCAGCAGGTTAGCGGGAAGCTCCTACAATGAGCAGTTCTTC	CASRLAGSSYNEQFF
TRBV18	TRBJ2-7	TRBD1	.	TGTGCCAGCTCACCGGGACAGAACTACGAGCAGTACTTC	CASSPGQNYEQYF
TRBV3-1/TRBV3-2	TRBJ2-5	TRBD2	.	TGTGCCAGCAGCCCGGGACTAGCTTGGGAGACCCAGTACTTC	CASSPGLAWETQYF
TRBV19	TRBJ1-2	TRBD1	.	TGTGCCAGTAGCCTAGGGGGCATGTATAACTATGGCTACACCTTC	CASSLGGMYNYGYTF
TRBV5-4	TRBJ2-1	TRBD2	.	TGTGCCAGCAGCGGAGCTAGCGGGCAATACTCCTACAATGAGCAGTTCTTC	CASSGASGQYSYNEQFF
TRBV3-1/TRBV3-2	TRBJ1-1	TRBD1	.	TGTGCCAGCAGCCACCCGACAGGGGTGGGTGCTGAAGCTTTCTTT	CASSHPTGVGAEAFF
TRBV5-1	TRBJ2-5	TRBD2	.	TGCGCCAGCAGCCCGATGACTAGCGGGGGTCAAGAGACCCAGTACTTC	CASSPMTSGGQETQYF
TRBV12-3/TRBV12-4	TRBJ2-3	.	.	TGTGCCAGCAGTTTTTACATCGAAGATACGCAGTATTTT	CASSFYIEDTQYF
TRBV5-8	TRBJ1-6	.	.	TGTGCCGAGTCTTTCGGGTGGAATTCACCCCTCCACTTT	CAESFGWNSPLHF